This T cell receptor beta chain was sequenced for a study of T-cell reconstitution after alpha-beta-depleted transplantation in children. This clonotype was seen many times. Its specificity is not known. This sample's TCRbeta library carried unique molecular identifier barcodes. TCRdb called the PCR reads again in MiXCR, with one record for every CDR3 protein. The sample contains approximately 170,000 distinct CDR3 sequences, approximately 12% of which appear only once. V dropped 5 bases and J dropped 4 bases, with 28 bases sitting between them. The CDR3 runs to 19 residues. The germline gives CDR1 WSHSY, CDR2 SAAADI. Study-wide results and caveats: Newly produced T cells mostly provided counts and TCRbeta diversity after one year, as hyperexpanded clones declined. Approximately two months post-transplant, alpha-beta T cells reportedly originated from several hundred expanded graft clones.

The chain couples TRBV10-2 to TRBJ2-3; tentative D call: TRBD2 (5 bases). The TCR originated in a boy aged 2 to 10 with acute myeloid leukemia, due to receive a stem cell transplant. Sequencing used PBMCs, obtained before TCRalphabeta/CD19-depleted stem cell transplant. The chain's CDR3 is CASSFLLEADSPAADTQYF. The DNA of the CDR3 is TGCGCCAGCAGTTTTTTATTAGAAGCGGACTCCCCCGCGGCAGATACGCAGTATTTT.